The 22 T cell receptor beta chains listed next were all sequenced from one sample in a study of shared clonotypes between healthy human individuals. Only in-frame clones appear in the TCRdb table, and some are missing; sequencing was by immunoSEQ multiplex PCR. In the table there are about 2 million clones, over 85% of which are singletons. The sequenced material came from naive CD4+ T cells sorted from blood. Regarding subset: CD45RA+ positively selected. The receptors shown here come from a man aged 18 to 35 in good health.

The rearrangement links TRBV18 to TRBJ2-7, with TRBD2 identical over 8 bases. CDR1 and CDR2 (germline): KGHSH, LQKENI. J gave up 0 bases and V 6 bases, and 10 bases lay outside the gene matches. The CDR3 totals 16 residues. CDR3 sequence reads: CASSEGSGVGSYEQYF. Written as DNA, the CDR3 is TGTGCCAGCTCGGAAGGTAGCGGGGTAGGCTCCTACGAGCAGTACTTC.

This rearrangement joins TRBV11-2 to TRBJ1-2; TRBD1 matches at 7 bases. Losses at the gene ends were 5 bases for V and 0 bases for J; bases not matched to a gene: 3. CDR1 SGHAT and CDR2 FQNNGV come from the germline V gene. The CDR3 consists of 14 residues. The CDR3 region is CASSRTGPNYGYTF. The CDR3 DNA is TGTGCCAGCAGCCGGACAGGCCCTAACTATGGCTACACCTTC.

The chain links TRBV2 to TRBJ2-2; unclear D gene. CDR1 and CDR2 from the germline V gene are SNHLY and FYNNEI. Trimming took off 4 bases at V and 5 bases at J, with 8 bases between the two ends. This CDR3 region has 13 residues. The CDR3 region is CASSVDGTGELFF. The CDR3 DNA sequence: TGTGCCAGCAGTGTGGACGGAACCGGGGAGCTGTTTTTT.

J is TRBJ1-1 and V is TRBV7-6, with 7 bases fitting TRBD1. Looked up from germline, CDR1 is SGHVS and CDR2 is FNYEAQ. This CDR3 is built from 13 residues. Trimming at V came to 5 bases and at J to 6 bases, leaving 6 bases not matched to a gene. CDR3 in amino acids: CASSTRTGPEAFF. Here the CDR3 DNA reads TGTGCCAGCAGCACAAGGACAGGCCCTGAAGCTTTCTTT.

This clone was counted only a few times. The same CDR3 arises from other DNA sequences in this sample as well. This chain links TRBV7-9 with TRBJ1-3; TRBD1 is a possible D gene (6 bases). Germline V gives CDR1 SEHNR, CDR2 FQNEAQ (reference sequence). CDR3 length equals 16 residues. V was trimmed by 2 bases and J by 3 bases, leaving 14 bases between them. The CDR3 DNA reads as TGTGCCAGCAGCTTATCAGGGGCCGGAGGTGGAAACACCATATATTTT. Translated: CASSLSGAGGGNTIYF.

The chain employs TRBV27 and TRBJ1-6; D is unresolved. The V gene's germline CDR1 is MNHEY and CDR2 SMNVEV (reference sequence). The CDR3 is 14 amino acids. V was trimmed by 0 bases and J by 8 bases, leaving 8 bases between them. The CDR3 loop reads CASSLSYSDSPLHF. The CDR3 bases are TGTGCCAGCAGTTTATCATACAGTGATTCACCCCTCCACTTT.

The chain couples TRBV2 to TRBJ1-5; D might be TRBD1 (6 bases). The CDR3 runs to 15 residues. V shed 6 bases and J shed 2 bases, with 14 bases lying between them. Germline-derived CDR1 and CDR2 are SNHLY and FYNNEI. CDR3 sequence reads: CASSPNRVGNQPQHF. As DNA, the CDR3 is TGTGCCAGCAGCCCCAACAGGGTCGGCAATCAGCCCCAGCATTTT.

The CDR3 nucleotides are TGTGCCAGCAGTTATAGTCCGGGGAATCAGCCCCAGCATTTT. Its protein product is CASSYSPGNQPQHF. V gene TRBV6-6 combines with J gene TRBJ1-5; D gene unclear. CDR1 is MNHNY, CDR2 SVGAGI, per germline (reference sequence). The CDR3 contains 14 residues. The V end lost 3 bases, the J end lost 4 bases, and 10 bases lay between the germline ends.

The CDR3, as DNA: TGTGCCAGCAGGGGAGGCGGGGGTTCCTACAATGAGCAGTTCTTC. Translating gives CASRGGGGSYNEQFF. V and J are TRBV28 and TRBJ2-1, with 7 bases lining up with TRBD2. Germline V lookup: CDR1 MDHEN, CDR2 SYDVKM. The trim removed 6 bases at V and 1 base at J, leaving 6 bases unmatched. There are 15 residues in the CDR3.

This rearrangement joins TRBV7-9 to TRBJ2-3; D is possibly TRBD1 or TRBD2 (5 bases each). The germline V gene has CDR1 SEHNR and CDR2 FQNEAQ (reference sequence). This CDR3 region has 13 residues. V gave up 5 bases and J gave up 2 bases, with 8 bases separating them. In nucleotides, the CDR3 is TGTGCCAGCAGCCGGGACCCCACAGATACGCAGTATTTT. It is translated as CASSRDPTDTQYF.

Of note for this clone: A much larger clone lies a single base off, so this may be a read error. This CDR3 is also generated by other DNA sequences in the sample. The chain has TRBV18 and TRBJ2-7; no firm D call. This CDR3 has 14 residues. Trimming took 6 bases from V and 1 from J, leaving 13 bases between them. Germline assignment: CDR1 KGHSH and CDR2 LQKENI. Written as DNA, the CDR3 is TGTGCCAGCTCGTCGACGGGTCTTTCCTACGAGCAGTACTTC. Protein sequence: CASSSTGLSYEQYF. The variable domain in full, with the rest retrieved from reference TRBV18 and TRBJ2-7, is NAGVMQNPRHLVRRRGQEARLRCSPMKGHSHVYWYRQLPEEGLKFMVYLQKENIIDESGMPKERFSAEFPKEGPSILRIQQVVRGDSAAYFCASSSTGLSYEQYFGPGTRLTVT.

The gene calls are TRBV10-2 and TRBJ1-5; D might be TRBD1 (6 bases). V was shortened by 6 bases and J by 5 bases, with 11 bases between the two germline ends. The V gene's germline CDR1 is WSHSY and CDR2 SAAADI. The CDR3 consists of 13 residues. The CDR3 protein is CASRAGVDQPQHF. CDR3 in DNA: TGCGCCAGCAGAGCAGGGGTGGATCAGCCCCAGCATTTT.

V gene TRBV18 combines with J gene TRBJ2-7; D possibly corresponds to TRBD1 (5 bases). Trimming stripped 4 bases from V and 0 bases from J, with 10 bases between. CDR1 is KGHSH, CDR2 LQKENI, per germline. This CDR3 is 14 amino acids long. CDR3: CASSLDNPSYEQYF. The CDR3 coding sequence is TGTGCCAGCTCACTGGACAACCCCTCCTACGAGCAGTACTTC.

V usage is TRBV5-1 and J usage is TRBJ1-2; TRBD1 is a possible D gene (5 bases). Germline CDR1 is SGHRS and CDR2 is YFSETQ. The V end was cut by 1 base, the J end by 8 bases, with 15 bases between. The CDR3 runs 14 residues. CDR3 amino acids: CASSLSIGAGGYTF. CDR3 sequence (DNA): TGCGCCAGCAGCTTGAGCATCGGGGCTGGAGGCTACACCTTC. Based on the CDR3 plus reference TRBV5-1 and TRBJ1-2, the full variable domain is KAGVTQTPRYLIKTRGQQVTLSCSPISGHRSVSWYQQTPGQGLQFLFEYFSETQRNKGNFPGRFSGRQFSNSRSEMNVSTLELGDSALYLCASSLSIGAGGYTFGSGTRLTVV.

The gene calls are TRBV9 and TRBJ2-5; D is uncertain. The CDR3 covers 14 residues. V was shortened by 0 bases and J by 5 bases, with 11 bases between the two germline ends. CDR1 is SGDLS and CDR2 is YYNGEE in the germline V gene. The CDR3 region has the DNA TGTGCCAGCAGCGTAGCGGTAATTGGCGAGACCCAGTACTTC. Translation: CASSVAVIGETQYF. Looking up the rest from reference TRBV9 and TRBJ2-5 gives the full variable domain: DSGVTQTPKHLITATGQRVTLRCSPRSGDLSVYWYQQSLDQGLQFLIQYYNGEERAKGNILERFSAQQFPDLHSELNLSSLELGDSALYFCASSVAVIGETQYFGPGTRLLVL.

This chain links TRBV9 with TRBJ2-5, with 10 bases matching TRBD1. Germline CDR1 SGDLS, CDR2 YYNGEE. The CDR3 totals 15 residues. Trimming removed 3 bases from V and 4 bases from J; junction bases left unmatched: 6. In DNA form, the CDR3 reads TGTGCCAGCAGCGCGGGGACAGGGGTCGTAGAGACCCAGTACTTC. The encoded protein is CASSAGTGVVETQYF.

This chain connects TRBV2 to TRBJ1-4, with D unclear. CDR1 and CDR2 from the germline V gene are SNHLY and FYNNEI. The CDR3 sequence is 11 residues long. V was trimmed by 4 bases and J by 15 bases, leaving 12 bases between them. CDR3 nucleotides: TGTGCCAGCAGTGGCCTTGCGGGCTTGTTTTTT. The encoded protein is CASSGLAGLFF.

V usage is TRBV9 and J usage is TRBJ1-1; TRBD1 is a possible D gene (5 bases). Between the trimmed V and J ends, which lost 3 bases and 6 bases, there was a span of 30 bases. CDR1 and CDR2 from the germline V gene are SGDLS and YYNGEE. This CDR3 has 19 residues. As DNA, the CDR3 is TGTGCCAGCAGCGCCAAAGGGGCGGGGGGAAGCTCGGCATTGGCTGAAGCTTTCTTT. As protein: CASSAKGAGGSSALAEAFF.

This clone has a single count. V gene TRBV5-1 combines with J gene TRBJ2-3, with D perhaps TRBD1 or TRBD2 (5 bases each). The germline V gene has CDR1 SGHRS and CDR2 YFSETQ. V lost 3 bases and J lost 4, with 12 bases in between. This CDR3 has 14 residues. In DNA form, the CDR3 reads TGCGCCAGCAGCTCGGGGACCAATCCAGATACGCAGTATTTT. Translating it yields CASSSGTNPDTQYF.

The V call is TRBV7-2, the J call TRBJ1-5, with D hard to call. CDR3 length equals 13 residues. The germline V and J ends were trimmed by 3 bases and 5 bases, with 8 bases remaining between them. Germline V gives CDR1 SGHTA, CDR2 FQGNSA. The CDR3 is CASSFVEHQPQHF. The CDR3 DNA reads TGTGCCAGCAGCTTTGTAGAGCATCAGCCCCAGCATTTT.

The CDR3 region is CSVERDRSWTEAFF. In nucleotides, the CDR3 is TGCAGCGTTGAACGGGACAGGTCGTGGACTGAAGCTTTCTTT. The V call is TRBV29-1, the J call TRBJ1-1; 8 bases align to TRBD1. This CDR3 spans 14 amino acids. V lost 2 bases and J lost 5; bases outside the gene matches: 7. Germline V CDR1 and CDR2: SQVTM, ANQGSEA.

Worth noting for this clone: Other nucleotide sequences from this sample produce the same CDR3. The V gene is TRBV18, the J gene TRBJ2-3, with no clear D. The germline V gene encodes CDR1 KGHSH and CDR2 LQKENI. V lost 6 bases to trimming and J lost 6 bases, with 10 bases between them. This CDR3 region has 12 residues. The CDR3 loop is CASSPSRDTQYF. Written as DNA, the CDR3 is TGTGCCAGCTCCCCAAGCCGCGATACGCAGTATTTT.